The entry below gives a single T cell receptor (beta chain) sequence along with its context. What antigen it recognizes has not been identified. This sample is drawn from a study of monozygotic twins with inflammatory bowel disease (dated by TCRdb to between 2018 and 2021). General notes on the study: A total of about 28 monozygotic twin pairs were included in the full study, comprising nine German pairs (four IBD-concordant, five IBD-discordant) and 19 IBD-discordant Danish pairs. Within discordant pairs, disease-associated traits were sought mainly by comparing IBD patients with their genetically identical healthy co-twins. Each individual had, on average, about 151 000 unique TCRalpha sequences and 181 000 unique TCRbeta sequences available for analysis. General study outcomes and caveats: Background noise and inter-individual variability may have been introduced into the repertoires by the differing immunosuppressive treatments among patients. IBD patients shared fewer clonotypes with other individuals than healthy twins did, most markedly in patients showing signs of disease activity. No single strong signal or clonotype linked to IBD turned up in the results, so the idea that one exists was not supported. Repertoire similarity did not differ between concordant and discordant twins, possibly due to limited statistical power. Measured by the inverse Simpson index, TCRbeta repertoire diversity was lower in IBD patients than in their healthy co-twins. The analysis was unable to tell different T cell subtypes apart.

From each donor, a roughly 2.5 ml peripheral blood sample was collected into PAXgene tubes and stored at -80 degrees C. Without T cell sorting, total RNA was isolated from whole blood using the PAXgene blood miRNA kit on an automated QIAcube. Peripheral blood from monozygotic twin pairs concordant or discordant for inflammatory bowel disease was subjected to deep TCRalpha and TCRbeta repertoire profiling with unique molecular barcoding. For every twin pair, smoking habits were documented, and each individual was categorised as a current, former or never smoker. The library was built by means of 5' RACE. Preparation of each TCR library used approximately 3,700 ng of total RNA. For each sample, cDNA synthesis was carried out in eight separate reactions using SMARTScribe reverse transcriptase. During cDNA synthesis, template switching was used to introduce unique molecular identifiers that contained a 6-nucleotide sample barcode. Two nested PCRs of approximately 16 and 9 cycles amplified the TCRalpha and TCRbeta cDNA, and bead purification followed each PCR. Before amplification, the cDNA was both treated with uracil DNA-glycosylase and purified with the QIAquick PCR purification kit. The second PCR added Illumina TruSeq-compatible adapters along with sample-specific barcodes. TapeStation and Qubit were used to check library quality and concentration, and 5 to 6 ng of each library went into the pool. Pooled libraries were sequenced on an Illumina HiSeq2500 single-index Rapid Run with 2 x 100 bp reads and custom sequencing primers. The original methods were these. MiGEC version 1.2.6 was used for UMI-based consensus assembly to correct PCR and sequencing errors. MiXCR version 2.1.1 handled V(D)J alignment, clonotype assembly and CDR3 extraction. Gene usage, clonotype sharing and MAIT/NKT TCR abundance were normalised by analysing the top 1000, 10 000 and 20 000 clonotypes per sample. Diversity was computed as the inverse Simpson index with the vegan R package after downsampling to 27 000 UMIs. Paired Mann-Whitney U tests on discordant twin pairs were used, with Benjamini-Hochberg multiple-testing correction. TCRdb reprocessed the reads, so every CDR3 protein sequence counts as one entry and DNA is not shown. The V and J calls come from TCRdb's annotation, not from the publication. The table for this sample lists tens of thousands of distinct CDR3 sequences. The ten biggest clones cover around 7.2% of the sample.

Per the germline V gene (reference sequence), LGHDT is the CDR1 and YNNKEL is the CDR2. The CDR3, from cysteine to phenylalanine, totals 13 residues. The nucleotide record is missing. The sample comprised blood. This chain joins TRBV3-1 to TRBJ2-7. The sequence was obtained from a human donor with ulcerative colitis or Crohn's disease, or a healthy co-twin of an affected twin (not recorded which). The CDR3 has the sequence CASSQERRREQYF.